Listed below are T cell receptor beta chains from one sample, sequenced in a study of CD8+CD57+ T cells in acquired aplastic anemia. MiXCR was run by TCRdb on the reads, yielding one entry per CDR3 protein. The table records about 110,000 distinct CDR3 sequences, roughly 50% of them present only once. Material: sorted CD4+, CD8+, or CD8+CD57+ T cells (not recorded which) from PBMCs. The source of these receptors is a human donor in good health, serving as a control. Each CDR3 is given with its conserved first and last residue. The order of the fields is clone size, CDR3 length, J gene, V gene, D gene, CDR3 protein, CDR3 DNA. The D gene is left open where the match is weak. Clone size, where shown, is once, few, many, or a class for clones that have expanded.

clone size: .; CDR3 length: 14; J gene: TRBJ1-5; V gene: TRBV2; D gene: .; CDR3 protein: CASSKGWRNQPQHF; CDR3 DNA: TGTGCCAGTTCTAAAGGATGGCGCAATCAGCCCCAGCATTTT
clone size: many; CDR3 length: 14; J gene: TRBJ1-1; V gene: TRBV6-2/TRBV6-3; D gene: .; CDR3 protein: CASSYVNSNTEAFF; CDR3 DNA: TGTGCCAGCAGTTACGTCAATTCGAACACTGAAGCTTTCTTT
clone size: .; CDR3 length: 14; J gene: TRBJ1-5; V gene: TRBV25-1; D gene: .; CDR3 protein: CASSDQGGNQPQHF; CDR3 DNA: TGTGCCAGCAGTGATCAGGGCGGCAATCAGCCCCAGCATTTT
clone size: .; CDR3 length: 14; J gene: TRBJ1-2; V gene: TRBV5-1; D gene: TRBD1; CDR3 protein: CASSFGTETYGYTF; CDR3 DNA: TGCGCCAGCAGCTTTGGGACAGAGACTTATGGCTACACCTTC
clone size: .; CDR3 length: 15; J gene: TRBJ2-6; V gene: TRBV19; D gene: .; CDR3 protein: CASSISDTGANVLTF; CDR3 DNA: TGTGCCAGTAGTATCAGTGACACCGGGGCCAACGTCCTGACTTTC
clone size: .; CDR3 length: 13; J gene: TRBJ2-7; V gene: TRBV29-1; D gene: TRBD2; CDR3 protein: CSVGLAGGYEQYF; CDR3 DNA: TGCAGCGTTGGTCTAGCGGGGGGCTACGAGCAGTACTTC
clone size: .; CDR3 length: 13; J gene: TRBJ2-7; V gene: TRBV25-1; D gene: .; CDR3 protein: CASSEWAGQGWYF; CDR3 DNA: TGTGCCAGCAGTGAATGGGCGGGGCAGGGCTGGTACTTC
clone size: .; CDR3 length: 12; J gene: TRBJ1-1; V gene: TRBV29-1; D gene: .; CDR3 protein: CSVESMNTEAFF; CDR3 DNA: TGCAGCGTTGAATCCATGAACACTGAAGCTTTCTTT
clone size: many; CDR3 length: 15; J gene: TRBJ2-7; V gene: TRBV27; D gene: .; CDR3 protein: CASSLPGLSLYEQYF; CDR3 DNA: TGTGCCAGCAGTTTACCAGGACTTTCCCTTTACGAGCAGTACTTC
clone size: .; CDR3 length: 12; J gene: TRBJ1-2; V gene: TRBV10-1; D gene: .; CDR3 protein: CARARTAYGYTF; CDR3 DNA: TGCGCCAGAGCCAGGACCGCCTATGGCTACACCTTC
clone size: .; CDR3 length: 14; J gene: TRBJ2-3; V gene: TRBV7-2; D gene: TRBD2; CDR3 protein: CASSIAGVSDTQYF; CDR3 DNA: TGTGCCAGCAGCATAGCGGGGGTATCAGATACGCAGTATTTT
clone size: many; CDR3 length: 13; J gene: TRBJ2-7; V gene: TRBV6-1; D gene: TRBD2; CDR3 protein: CASSSGGPYEQYF; CDR3 DNA: TGTGCCAGCAGTAGCGGGGGGCCCTACGAGCAGTACTTC
clone size: .; CDR3 length: 17; J gene: TRBJ2-6; V gene: TRBV25-1; D gene: .; CDR3 protein: CASSGGGRVSGANVLTF; CDR3 DNA: TGTGCCAGCAGTGGGGGGGGCAGGGTATCTGGGGCCAACGTCCTGACTTTC
clone size: .; CDR3 length: 11; J gene: TRBJ1-2; V gene: TRBV20-1; D gene: .; CDR3 protein: CSVPTDYGYTF; CDR3 DNA: TGCAGTGTTCCGACAGACTATGGCTACACCTTC
clone size: few; CDR3 length: 16; J gene: TRBJ2-5; V gene: TRBV5-5; D gene: .; CDR3 protein: CASSLAGGAIQETQYF; CDR3 DNA: TGTGCCAGCAGCTTGGCGGGCGGGGCCATCCAAGAGACCCAGTACTTC
clone size: many; CDR3 length: 10; J gene: TRBJ2-7; V gene: TRBV12-3/TRBV12-4; D gene: .; CDR3 protein: CASSLDREYF; CDR3 DNA: TGTGCCAGCAGTTTAGATCGGGAGTACTTC
clone size: many; CDR3 length: 15; J gene: TRBJ2-1; V gene: TRBV11-3; D gene: .; CDR3 protein: CASSDRVGSYNEQFF; CDR3 DNA: TGTGCCAGCAGCGATAGAGTAGGCTCCTACAATGAGCAGTTCTTC
clone size: .; CDR3 length: 15; J gene: TRBJ2-3; V gene: TRBV19; D gene: TRBD2; CDR3 protein: CASTRLASKTDMQYF; CDR3 DNA: TGTGCCAGTACCCGACTAGCGTCAAAAACAGATATGCAGTATTTT
clone size: .; CDR3 length: 14; J gene: TRBJ1-6; V gene: TRBV2; D gene: .; CDR3 protein: CASSQTAGNSPLHF; CDR3 DNA: TGTGCCAGCAGCCAGACAGCAGGCAATTCACCCCTCCACTTT
clone size: .; CDR3 length: 12; J gene: TRBJ1-4; V gene: TRBV10-3; D gene: TRBD1; CDR3 protein: CAIGQGAEKLFF; CDR3 DNA: TGTGCCATCGGACAGGGAGCTGAAAAACTGTTTTTT
clone size: .; CDR3 length: 16; J gene: TRBJ2-2; V gene: TRBV10-3; D gene: .; CDR3 protein: CAISESRYGSTGELFF; CDR3 DNA: TGTGCCATCAGTGAGTCGAGGTACGGGAGCACCGGGGAGCTGTTTTTT